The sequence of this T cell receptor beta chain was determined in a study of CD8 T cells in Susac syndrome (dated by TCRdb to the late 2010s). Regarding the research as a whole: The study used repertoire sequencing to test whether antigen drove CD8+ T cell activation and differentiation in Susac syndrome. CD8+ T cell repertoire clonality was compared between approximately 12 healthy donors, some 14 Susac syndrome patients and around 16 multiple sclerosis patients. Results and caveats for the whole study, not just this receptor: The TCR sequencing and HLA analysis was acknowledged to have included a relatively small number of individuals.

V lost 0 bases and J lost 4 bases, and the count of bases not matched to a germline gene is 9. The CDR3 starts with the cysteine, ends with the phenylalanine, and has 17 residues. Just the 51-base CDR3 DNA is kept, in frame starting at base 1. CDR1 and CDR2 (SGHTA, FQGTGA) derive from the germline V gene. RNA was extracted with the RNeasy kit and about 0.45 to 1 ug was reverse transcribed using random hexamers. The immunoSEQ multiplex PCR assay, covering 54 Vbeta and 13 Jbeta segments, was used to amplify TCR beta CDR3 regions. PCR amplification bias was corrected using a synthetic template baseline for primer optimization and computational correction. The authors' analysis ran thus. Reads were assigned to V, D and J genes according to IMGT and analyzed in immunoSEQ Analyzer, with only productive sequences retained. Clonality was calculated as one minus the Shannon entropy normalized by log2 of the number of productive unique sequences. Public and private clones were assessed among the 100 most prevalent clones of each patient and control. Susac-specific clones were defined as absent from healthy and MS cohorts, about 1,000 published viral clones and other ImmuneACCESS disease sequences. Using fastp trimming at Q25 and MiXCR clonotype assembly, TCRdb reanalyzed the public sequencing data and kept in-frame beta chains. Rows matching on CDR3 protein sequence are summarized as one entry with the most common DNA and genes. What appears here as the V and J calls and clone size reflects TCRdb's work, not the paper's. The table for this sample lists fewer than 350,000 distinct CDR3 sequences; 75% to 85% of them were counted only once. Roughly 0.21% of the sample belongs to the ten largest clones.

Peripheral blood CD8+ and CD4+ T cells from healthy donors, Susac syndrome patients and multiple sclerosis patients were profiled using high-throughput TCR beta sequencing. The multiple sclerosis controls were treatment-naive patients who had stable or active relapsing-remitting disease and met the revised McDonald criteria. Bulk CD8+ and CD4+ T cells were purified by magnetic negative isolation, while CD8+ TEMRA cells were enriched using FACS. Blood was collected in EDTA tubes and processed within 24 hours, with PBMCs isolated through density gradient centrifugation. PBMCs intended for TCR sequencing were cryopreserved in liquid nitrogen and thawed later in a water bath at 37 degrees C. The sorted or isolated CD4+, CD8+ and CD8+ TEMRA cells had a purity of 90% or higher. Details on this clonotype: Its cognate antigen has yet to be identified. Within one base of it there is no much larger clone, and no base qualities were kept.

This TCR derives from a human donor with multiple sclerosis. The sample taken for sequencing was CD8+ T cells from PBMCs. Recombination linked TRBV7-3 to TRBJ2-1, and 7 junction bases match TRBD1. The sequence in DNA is TGTGCCAGCAGCTTAACCTCGGGACAGCCACCGTACAATGAGCAGTTCTTC. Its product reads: CASSLTSGQPPYNEQFF.